This TCR beta chain appears in the sequencing data of a study of cytotoxic CD8 clonotypes in ibrutinib-treated CLL. The repertoire was sequenced with immunoSEQ multiplex PCR; TCRdb's copy has only in-frame clones and lacks some. The profile shows about 120,000 clones, roughly 57% of them singletons. Trimming shortened V by 2 bases and J by 4 bases, and 11 bases separated the two germline ends. The V gene's germline CDR1 is GTSNPN and CDR2 SVGIG (reference sequence). The CDR3 is made up of 13 amino acids. The sequence came from a human donor with chronic lymphocytic leukemia. Here the sequenced sample was PBMCs, taken after 24 months of ibrutinib treatment. The rearrangement uses TRBV30 and TRBJ1-2; no reliable D call. The CDR3 is CAWSFGSFYGYTF. CDR3 bases: TGTGCCTGGAGTTTTGGCAGCTTCTATGGCTACACCTTC. Combining the CDR3 with reference TRBV30 and TRBJ1-2 gives the whole variable domain SQTIHQWPATLVQPVGSPLSLECTVEGTSNPNLYWYRQAAGRGLQLLFYSVGIGQISSEVPQNLSASRPQDRQFILSSKKLLLSDSGFYLCAWSFGSFYGYTFGSGTRLTVV.